This is a list of T cell receptor beta chains from one sample in a study of blood T cell repertoires in COVID-19. Clones were sequenced by immunoSEQ multiplex PCR, and TCRdb holds only the in-frame ones, with some missing. This table has around 300,000 clones, 80% to 90% appearing once. Sequenced sample: peripheral blood. These receptors came from a woman in her 70s with acute or convalescent COVID-19. CDR3s include the opening cysteine and the closing phenylalanine or tryptophan.

TRBV6-1 | CASSEGLALGNQPQHF
TRBV19 | CASSIVSRGRQPQHF
TRBV2 | CASSEVEGTQYF
TRBV11-1 | CASSSDRDRGYEQYF
TRBV19 | CASSTDGIRRPDQPQHF
TRBV12-3/TRBV12-4 | CASSYRGNEQFF
TRBV20-1 | CSAPSRNEQFF
TRBV5-1 | CASSLGRRGTDTQYF
TRBV18 | CASSPTSRDTSGYTF
TRBV5-8 | CASNPGTGRTGELFF
TRBV5-1 | CASVGTGGSTEAFF
TRBV29-1 | CTIRDRGTEAFF
TRBV5-1 | CASSPGVGAINEQYF
TRBV2 | CASTRRDPLREQYF
TRBV27 | CASSLGTRRSTDTQYF
TRBV11-2 | CASSGRGGSSYNEQFF
TRBV5-1 | CASSKLAASTDTQYF
TRBV6-4 | CASGGLAGDANTGELFF
TRBV10-3 | CAISEPWTSNQVSDTQYF
TRBV25-1 | CASSPLGTGSVNEQFF
TRBV12-3/TRBV12-4 | CASSFSRDQPQHF
TRBV6-1 | CASSERRVTGVNTEAFF
TRBV5-1 | CASSLSGGSYNSPLHF
TRBV3-1/TRBV3-2 | CASSQEVSARGFAGNTIYF
TRBV7-2 | CASSPAATSFLSGANVLTF
TRBV6-4 | CASSDFFTSRDSISYNEQFF
TRBV19 | CASSIGTLVQETQYF